Below are 32 T cell receptor beta chains sequenced from a single sample in a study of identical twins. TCRdb recomputed calls from the 5' RACE reads with MiXCR, one row per CDR3 protein. The data show around 450,000 distinct CDR3 sequences, approximately 15% seen once. The same specimen was also included in a second study, on yellow fever vaccine responses in identical twins.

Source material: CD4+ T cells sorted from blood. Every receptor here comes from a woman under 30 in good health.

The CDR3 region has the DNA TGTGCCAGCAGCTTAAGGCTAGCGGGAGGGTCCCTTCGGGAGACCCAGTACTTC. Amino acid sequence: CASSLRLAGGSLRETQYF. This sequence joins TRBV7-2 and TRBJ2-5, with 12 bases matching TRBD2. From germline, CDR1 is SGHTA and CDR2 FQGNSA. This CDR3 has 18 residues. The V gene end was trimmed by 2 bases and the J gene end by 5 bases; junction bases not matched to a gene: 12. The entire variable domain, with the rest obtained from reference TRBV7-2 and TRBJ2-5, is as follows: GAGVSQSPSNKVTEKGKDVELRCDPISGHTALYWYRQSLGQGLEFLIYFQGNSAPDKSGLPSDRFSAERTGGSVSTLTIQRTQQEDSAVYLCASSLRLAGGSLRETQYFGPGTRLLVL.

In its sample, this clonotype was seen a few times. The gene calls are TRBV3-1 and TRBJ2-7, with 7 nucleotides matching TRBD1. The CDR3 extends over 14 amino acids. CDR1 and CDR2 (germline): LGHDT, YNNKEL (reference sequence). V shed 1 base, J shed 2 bases, and the junction held 2 bases outside the gene matches. The CDR3 here is CASSQGQGPYEQYF. CDR3 DNA sequence: TGTGCCAGCAGCCAAGGACAGGGTCCCTACGAGCAGTACTTC.

This clonotype was observed a handful of times. The chain joins TRBV28 to TRBJ2-1, with unresolved D. This CDR3 is 13 amino acids long. Germline V gene data show CDR1 as MDHEN and CDR2 as SYDVKM. V shed 0 bases and J shed 8 bases, with 8 bases lying between them. The CDR3 DNA reads TGTGCCAGCAGTTTATGGGGTTTGGATGAGCAGTTCTTC. Translated: CASSLWGLDEQFF.

The V gene is TRBV15, the J gene TRBJ2-7; tentatively, D is TRBD1 or TRBD2 (5 bases each). From germline, CDR1 is LNHNV and CDR2 YYDKDF (reference sequence). CDR3 length: 15 amino acids. Trimming cost V 1 base and J 3 bases, with 13 bases left between them. CDR3 amino acids: CATSRARGDYYEQYF. The CDR3 bases are TGTGCCACCAGCAGAGCTCGAGGGGATTACTACGAGCAGTACTTC.

In its sample, this clonotype was seen a few times. The chain couples TRBV20-1 to TRBJ1-5; a possible D gene is TRBD1 (5 bases). The CDR3 is made up of 14 amino acids. Germline V gene lookup returns CDR1 DFQATT and CDR2 SNEGSKA (reference sequence). V gave up 2 bases and J gave up 5 bases, with 13 bases separating them. The CDR3 DNA reads as TGCAGTGCTAGAAGTTGGACACAGGATCAGCCCCAGCATTTT. As protein: CSARSWTQDQPQHF.

This clonotype was counted ten times or more. The chain is built from TRBV24-1 and TRBJ2-1; D gene uncertain. The CDR3 consists of 13 residues. Germline V gene sequence: CDR1 KGHDR, CDR2 SFDVKD. The V gene lost 2 bases and the J gene lost 3 bases, with 4 bases spanning the gap. The CDR3, as DNA: TGTGCCACCAGTGATTCTAGCTACAATGAGCAGTTCTTC. Its translation: CATSDSSYNEQFF.

This clonotype was picked up many times. J is TRBJ2-2 and V is TRBV20-1, with TRBD2 identical over 8 bases. Germline V gene sequence: CDR1 DFQATT, CDR2 SNEGSKA (reference sequence). The CDR3 totals 13 residues. Trimming cost V 7 bases and J 0 bases; bases outside gene matches: 1. CDR3 region: CSVLAANTGELFF. The CDR3 DNA reads TGCAGTGTACTAGCGGCGAACACCGGGGAGCTGTTTTTT.

This chain connects TRBV9 to TRBJ1-1; D uncertain. The length of the CDR3 is 16 residues. V dropped 0 bases and J dropped 4 bases, with 16 bases sitting between them. CDR1 is SGDLS, CDR2 YYNGEE, per germline. The CDR3 coding sequence is TGTGCCAGCAGCGTAGGAACAGTAGTCGGGATCACTGAAGCTTTCTTT. This encodes CASSVGTVVGITEAFF. Full variable domain (remainder filled in from reference TRBV9 and TRBJ1-1): DSGVTQTPKHLITATGQRVTLRCSPRSGDLSVYWYQQSLDQGLQFLIQYYNGEERAKGNILERFSAQQFPDLHSELNLSSLELGDSALYFCASSVGTVVGITEAFFGQGTRLTVV.

This clonotype was detected only a few times. The chain is built from TRBV7-2 and TRBJ1-3; no clear D. The germline V gene encodes CDR1 SGHTA and CDR2 FQGNSA. This CDR3 is 15 amino acids long. V was clipped by 2 bases and J by 1 base, with 9 bases between them. The CDR3, as DNA: TGTGCCAGCAGCTTAACCCGGCGGTCTGGAAACACCATATATTTT. Protein sequence: CASSLTRRSGNTIYF.

This clonotype was recorded many times. This rearrangement joins TRBV12-3 or TRBV12-4 to TRBJ2-2; possibly TRBD2 for D (6 bases). The CDR3 covers 16 residues. V was trimmed by 5 bases and J by 6 bases, leaving 19 bases between them. The CDR3 region is CASSPLLGGGAGELFF. The CDR3 DNA reads TGTGCCAGCAGTCCCCTTCTGGGGGGAGGCGCCGGGGAGCTGTTTTTT.

The chain links TRBV10-3 to TRBJ1-4; possible D gene TRBD1, 6 bases. Trimming stripped 1 base from V and 7 bases from J, with 7 bases between. Per germline, CDR1 ENHRY and CDR2 SYGVKD. This CDR3 has 13 amino acids. CDR3 sequence reads: CAISEFRGEKLFF. CDR3 nucleotide sequence: TGTGCCATCAGTGAGTTCAGGGGTGAAAAACTGTTTTTT.

Only a few counts were recorded for this clonotype. The rearrangement links TRBV5-6 to TRBJ1-5, with TRBD1 as a possible D gene (5 bases). CDR1 and CDR2 from the germline V gene are SGHDT and YYEEEE. V dropped 0 bases and J dropped 6 bases, with 19 bases sitting between them. The CDR3 covers 17 residues. The CDR3 loop reads CASSLAGLITGGQPQHF. CDR3 nucleotide sequence: TGTGCCAGCAGCTTGGCCGGGCTGATTACGGGGGGTCAGCCCCAGCATTTT.

The DNA for the CDR3 is TGTGCCAGCAGCTTCGGGCCTCGGGGGCAGTTCTTC. As protein: CASSFGPRGQFF. V usage is TRBV7-9 and J usage is TRBJ2-1, with D possibly being TRBD2 (5 bases). The CDR3 length is 12 residues. CDR1 and CDR2 from the germline V gene are SEHNR and FQNEAQ (reference sequence). V was trimmed by 3 bases and J by 12 bases, leaving 12 bases between them.

In its sample, this clonotype was seen a few times. The chain combines TRBV27 with TRBJ2-7; a weak D match, TRBD1 (5 bases). V was shortened by 0 bases and J by 3 bases, with 9 bases between the two germline ends. The CDR3 is 14 amino acids. CDR1 is MNHEY and CDR2 is SMNVEV in the germline V gene (reference sequence). CDR3 amino acids: CASSLSGRVYEQYF. DNA for the CDR3: TGTGCCAGCAGTTTATCAGGCAGGGTCTACGAGCAGTACTTC.

Ten or more counts support this clonotype. This rearrangement joins TRBV6-2 or TRBV6-3 to TRBJ2-7; TRBD2 matches at 11 bases. Looked up from germline, CDR1 is MNHEY and CDR2 is SVGEGT. CDR3 size: 14 residues. Unmatched junction bases numbered 3, after V lost 6 bases and J lost 2 bases. CDR3: CASRGLADTYEQYF. DNA of the CDR3: TGTGCCAGCAGGGGACTAGCGGACACCTACGAGCAGTACTTC.

This clonotype appeared a few times. The V and J genes are TRBV20-1 and TRBJ2-1; 14 nucleotides match TRBD2. Trimming at V came to 5 bases and at J to 7 bases, leaving 7 bases not matched to a gene. The CDR3 is 15 amino acids. The germline V gene encodes CDR1 DFQATT and CDR2 SNEGSKA (reference sequence). The CDR3 here is CSAPYGLAGGNEQFF. CDR3 sequence (DNA): TGCAGTGCTCCCTACGGACTAGCGGGGGGAAATGAGCAGTTCTTC.

This chain links TRBV5-1 with TRBJ2-3; D may be TRBD1 (6 bases). The CDR3 totals 16 residues. Trimming left V 0 bases short and J 0 bases short, with 11 bases between. Per germline, CDR1 SGHRS and CDR2 YFSETQ. CDR3 in amino acids: CASSLAVQGSTDTQYF. CDR3 bases: TGCGCCAGCAGCTTGGCGGTCCAGGGGAGCACAGATACGCAGTATTTT.

J is TRBJ2-3 and V is TRBV29-1; 8 positions agree with TRBD1. V lost 6 bases, J lost 1 base, and 6 bases stayed unmatched. Germline V lookup: CDR1 SQVTM, CDR2 ANQGSEA. The CDR3 contains 14 residues. In nucleotides, the CDR3 is TGCAGCGTAGCACCGGGACAGGGCACAGATACGCAGTATTTT. Translation: CSVAPGQGTDTQYF.

The chain recombines TRBV4-3 with TRBJ2-1; D perhaps matches TRBD2 (6 bases). CDR1 and CDR2 (germline): LGHNA, YSLEER. V lost 4 bases to trimming and J lost 4 bases, with 14 bases between them. This CDR3 spans 15 amino acids. The CDR3 bases are TGCGCCAGCAGCCCCGGGAGTCGCGAGTACAATGAGCAGTTCTTC. Encoded protein: CASSPGSREYNEQFF.

This clonotype showed up just a few times. This sequence joins TRBV11-2 and TRBJ2-7; TRBD1 matches 9 bases. V lost 4 bases and J lost 3; bases outside the gene matches: 4. CDR3 size: 14 residues. Germline V gene sequence: CDR1 SGHAT, CDR2 FQNNGV. Here the CDR3 reads CASSSNRGLYEQYF. The CDR3 nucleotides read TGTGCCAGCAGCTCTAACAGGGGGCTCTACGAGCAGTACTTC.

This clonotype appeared a few times. V and J are TRBV18 and TRBJ2-4; 7 bases match TRBD2. The germline gives CDR1 KGHSH, CDR2 LQKENI. J lost 7 bases, V lost 3 bases, and 9 bases had no gene match. The CDR3 length is 15 residues. CDR3 sequence reads: CASSPSKGGSNIQYF. In DNA, the CDR3 is TGTGCCAGCTCACCTTCTAAGGGCGGGAGTAACATTCAGTACTTC.

The chain links TRBV29-1 to TRBJ2-1; 10 positions agree with TRBD1. The germline V gene encodes CDR1 SQVTM and CDR2 ANQGSEA. The CDR3 totals 15 residues. Trimming at V came to 4 bases and at J to 5 bases, leaving 8 bases not matched to a gene. Here the CDR3 DNA reads TGCAGCGTTGTTCGGGACAGGGGATGGAACAATGAGCAGTTCTTC. Protein: CSVVRDRGWNNEQFF.

The V gene is TRBV2, the J gene TRBJ1-3; D not certain. Trimming removed 1 base at V and 0 bases at J, with 10 bases between. This CDR3 region has 16 residues. Germline V gene sequence: CDR1 SNHLY, CDR2 FYNNEI. The CDR3 reads CASSEEEVLSGNTIYF. The CDR3 DNA sequence: TGTGCCAGCAGTGAAGAAGAAGTGCTCTCTGGAAACACCATATATTTT. Looking up the rest from reference TRBV2 and TRBJ1-3 gives the full variable domain: EPEVTQTPSHQVTQMGQEVILRCVPISNHLYFYWYRQILGQKVEFLVSFYNNEISEKSEIFDDQFSVERPDGSNFTLKIRSTKLEDSAMYFCASSEEEVLSGNTIYFGEGSWLTVV.

This clonotype was observed many times. V gene TRBV20-1 combines with J gene TRBJ2-2, with D perhaps matching TRBD2 (6 bases). Germline V gene lookup returns CDR1 DFQATT and CDR2 SNEGSKA (reference sequence). V was pared by 6 bases and J by 6 bases, with 26 bases between. There are 17 residues in the CDR3. CDR3 amino acids: CSAPIALAGSRPGELFF. The CDR3 region has the DNA TGCAGTGCCCCGATAGCCCTTGCCGGGAGTCGTCCCGGGGAGCTGTTTTTT.

V and J are TRBV6-2 or TRBV6-3 and TRBJ1-2, with TRBD1 matching 9 bases. Germline CDR1 reads MNHEY; CDR2 reads SVGEGT. The V segment lost 9 bases and the J segment 4 bases; nucleotides outside the gene matches: 9. This CDR3 is built from 14 residues. In DNA, the CDR3 is TGTGCCAGTCGACAGGGGGTGATCACCTATGGCTACACCTTC. Protein sequence: CASRQGVITYGYTF.

The rearrangement uses TRBV6-5 and TRBJ2-7, with a weak D call TRBD1 (6 bases). The CDR3 extends over 14 amino acids. Germline-derived CDR1 and CDR2 are MNHEY and SVGAGI. The V and J ends lost 0 bases and 4 bases respectively, with 10 bases between them. The CDR3 region is CASSYSWDTYEQYF. As DNA, the CDR3 is TGTGCCAGCAGTTACTCTTGGGACACTTACGAGCAGTACTTC.

In this sample, this clonotype turned up a few times. CDR3 DNA: TGTGCCAGCAGTGGCCCCAATCTTTTGGAGCAGTACTTC. It translates to CASSGPNLLEQYF. The genes are TRBV12-3 or TRBV12-4 and TRBJ2-7; no definite D call. Trimming removed 5 bases from V and 7 bases from J, with 15 bases in between. The CDR3 has 13 residues.

Only a few counts were recorded for this clonotype. The chain recombines TRBV20-1 with TRBJ2-3; D is unresolved. Germline V CDR1 and CDR2: DFQATT, SNEGSKA (reference sequence). V lost 6 bases to trimming and J lost 4 bases, with 20 bases between them. This CDR3 is built from 15 residues. The CDR3 sequence is CSATSQAVGSDTQYF. Written as DNA, the CDR3 is TGCAGTGCAACCAGCCAGGCGGTTGGGTCAGATACGCAGTATTTT.

The V gene is TRBV7-2, the J gene TRBJ2-5, with 7 bases lining up with TRBD1. The germline gives CDR1 SGHTA, CDR2 FQGNSA. The CDR3 length is 15 residues. J was trimmed by 5 bases and V by 5 bases; bases with no gene match: 11. The DNA of the CDR3 is TGTGCCAGCAGCGAACGAGACAGGGTGGGGGAGACCCAGTACTTC. This sequence encodes CASSERDRVGETQYF. The full variable domain, with the rest looked up from reference TRBV7-2 and TRBJ2-5, is GAGVSQSPSNKVTEKGKDVELRCDPISGHTALYWYRQSLGQGLEFLIYFQGNSAPDKSGLPSDRFSAERTGGSVSTLTIQRTQQEDSAVYLCASSERDRVGETQYFGPGTRLLVL.

The J gene is TRBJ2-1, the V gene TRBV28, with 7 bases fitting TRBD1. Germline CDR1 reads MDHEN; CDR2 reads SYDVKM. The V segment lost 3 bases and the J segment 2 bases; nucleotides outside the gene matches: 4. The CDR3 spans 15 residues. CDR3 bases: TGTGCCAGCAGTTTGACAGGGCTCCCCTACAATGAGCAGTTCTTC. Its translation is CASSLTGLPYNEQFF.

This clonotype has only a few counts. This chain links TRBV12-5 with TRBJ1-1; no reliable D call. This CDR3 has 13 amino acids. Trimming removed 1 base at V and 0 bases at J, with 3 bases between. The germline V gene encodes CDR1 LGHNT and CDR2 FRNRAP. This chain's CDR3 is CASGLAVNTEAFF. DNA of the CDR3: TGTGCTAGTGGTTTGGCGGTGAACACTGAAGCTTTCTTT.

The chain joins TRBV3-1 to TRBJ2-1; 7 bases align to TRBD2. V shed 4 bases and J 8 bases; nucleotides not matched to a gene: 5. Germline CDR1 is LGHDT and CDR2 is YNNKEL (reference sequence). The CDR3 extends over 13 amino acids. CDR3 amino acids: CASSPTGGHEQFF. CDR3 coding DNA: TGTGCCAGCAGCCCCACGGGAGGCCATGAGCAGTTCTTC.